These T cell receptor beta chains were read from a single sample in a study of identical twins. TCRdb re-analysed the 5' RACE reads in MiXCR, keeping a single row per CDR3 protein. The table includes some 1,600,000 distinct CDR3 sequences, under 35% detected once. The sequenced material came from cord blood. These receptors all stem from a newborn girl in good health. Both conserved end residues are part of each CDR3. A D gene is named only where the DNA matches it firmly. Where a row states a size, it is once, few, many or the class of an expanded clone; other rows omit it.

D gene: -; V gene: TRBV28; J gene: TRBJ1-2; clone size: few; CDR3 DNA: TGTGCCAGCATAAGACCGATTAACTATGGCTACACCTTC; CDR3 protein: CASIRPINYGYTF
D gene: -; V gene: TRBV20-1; J gene: TRBJ1-1; clone size: few; CDR3 DNA: TGCAGTGCTAGCGTCATTACGAAGGGGTGGGGGAACACTGAAGCTTTCTTT; CDR3 protein: CSASVITKGWGNTEAFF
D gene: TRBD2; V gene: TRBV27; J gene: TRBJ2-4; clone size: -; CDR3 DNA: TGTGCCAGCAGTAGAACATTTCTAGCGGGAGATAGGGACATTCAGTACTTC; CDR3 protein: CASSRTFLAGDRDIQYF
D gene: -; V gene: TRBV9; J gene: TRBJ2-7; clone size: -; CDR3 DNA: TGTGCCAGCAGCCCCAGTTTCTCCTACGAGCAGTACTTC; CDR3 protein: CASSPSFSYEQYF
D gene: TRBD1; V gene: TRBV2; J gene: TRBJ1-5; clone size: -; CDR3 DNA: TGTGCCAGCAGTGATTGGAAGGGGGCTAATCAGCCCCAGCATTTT; CDR3 protein: CASSDWKGANQPQHF
D gene: TRBD2; V gene: TRBV5-1; J gene: TRBJ2-1; clone size: -; CDR3 DNA: TGCGCCAGCAGCCCAACTAGCGGGACTTCTTACAATGAGCAGTTCTTC; CDR3 protein: CASSPTSGTSYNEQFF
D gene: TRBD2; V gene: TRBV4-2; J gene: TRBJ2-1; clone size: many; CDR3 DNA: TGTGCCAGCAGCCGGACTAGCGGGGTCTACAATGAGCAGTTCTTC; CDR3 protein: CASSRTSGVYNEQFF
D gene: TRBD2; V gene: TRBV27; J gene: TRBJ2-5; clone size: few; CDR3 DNA: TGTGCCAGCAGTTGGGGGGGTGGTGAGCAGTACTTC; CDR3 protein: CASSWGGGEQYF
D gene: TRBD1; V gene: TRBV3-1; J gene: TRBJ2-5; clone size: few; CDR3 DNA: TGTGCCAGCAGCCAAGATTTACAGGGGTGGGAGACCCAGTACTTC; CDR3 protein: CASSQDLQGWETQYF
D gene: TRBD2; V gene: TRBV6-1; J gene: TRBJ2-2; clone size: -; CDR3 DNA: TGTGCCAGCAGTGAACCGGGAGGAAGCACCGGGGAGCTGTTTTTT; CDR3 protein: CASSEPGGSTGELFF
D gene: -; V gene: TRBV5-1; J gene: TRBJ1-6; clone size: few; CDR3 DNA: TGCGCCAGCAGCTTGGAGGCAGGGTTTAATTCACCCCTCCACTTT; CDR3 protein: CASSLEAGFNSPLHF
D gene: -; V gene: TRBV9; J gene: TRBJ2-3; clone size: -; CDR3 DNA: TGTGCCAGCAGCGTAGGGTCGTTCGGGACAGATACGCAGTATTTT; CDR3 protein: CASSVGSFGTDTQYF
D gene: -; V gene: TRBV21-1; J gene: TRBJ1-6; clone size: -; CDR3 DNA: TGTGCCAGCAGCAAAGAAGGTTCAGGCTCACCCCTCCACTTT; CDR3 protein: CASSKEGSGSPLHF
D gene: -; V gene: TRBV5-1; J gene: TRBJ2-7; clone size: -; CDR3 DNA: TGCGCCAGCAGCTACACACCCGGGTCTGTCTCCTACGAGCAGTACTTC; CDR3 protein: CASSYTPGSVSYEQYF
D gene: -; V gene: TRBV20-1; J gene: TRBJ2-7; clone size: -; CDR3 DNA: TGCAGTGCTAATAGCGGCGACACCTGCGAGCAGTACTTC; CDR3 protein: CSANSGDTCEQYF
D gene: -; V gene: TRBV5-1; J gene: TRBJ2-2; clone size: -; CDR3 DNA: TGCGCCAGCCGTCCCGCAGGGAGTAACACCGGGGAGCTGTTTTTT; CDR3 protein: CASRPAGSNTGELFF
D gene: TRBD1; V gene: TRBV5-6; J gene: TRBJ1-2; clone size: few; CDR3 DNA: TGTGCCAGCAGCTTGGAGACAGGGTTGAGGACTAACTATGGCTACACCTTC; CDR3 protein: CASSLETGLRTNYGYTF
D gene: TRBD1; V gene: TRBV5-1; J gene: TRBJ1-1; clone size: -; CDR3 DNA: TGCGCCAGCAGCTTGGCGGACAGGGACTTGGGTGAAGCTTTCTTT; CDR3 protein: CASSLADRDLGEAFF
D gene: -; V gene: TRBV20-1; J gene: TRBJ2-1; clone size: -; CDR3 DNA: TGCAGTGCTATCTCTAGCGCATACTACAATGAGCAGTTCTTC; CDR3 protein: CSAISSAYYNEQFF
D gene: -; V gene: TRBV5-1; J gene: TRBJ1-1; clone size: -; CDR3 DNA: TGCGCCAGCAGCCACACAAGGAAGGACACTGAAGCTTTCTTT; CDR3 protein: CASSHTRKDTEAFF
D gene: TRBD1; V gene: TRBV29-1; J gene: TRBJ1-1; clone size: few; CDR3 DNA: TGCAGCGGCCGGGACAGGGAGATTCCGAACACTGAAGCTTTCTTT; CDR3 protein: CSGRDREIPNTEAFF
D gene: -; V gene: TRBV14; J gene: TRBJ1-1; clone size: -; CDR3 DNA: TGTGCCAGCAGCCAGCGAGGGGTGGGGGACACTGAAGCTTTCTTT; CDR3 protein: CASSQRGVGDTEAFF
D gene: TRBD2; V gene: TRBV20-1; J gene: TRBJ2-1; clone size: -; CDR3 DNA: TGCAGCACAATCAAAAGAGCGGGAGGGTCCTACAATGAGCAGTTCTTC; CDR3 protein: CSTIKRAGGSYNEQFF
D gene: -; V gene: TRBV6-5; J gene: TRBJ2-1; clone size: -; CDR3 DNA: TGTGCCAGCAGTTACTCGCGGTGGGTCAATGAGCAGTTCTTC; CDR3 protein: CASSYSRWVNEQFF
D gene: TRBD2; V gene: TRBV7-9; J gene: TRBJ2-3; clone size: -; CDR3 DNA: TGTGCCAGCAGCTTAGAGGGACTAGCGTATTTT; CDR3 protein: CASSLEGLAYF
D gene: -; V gene: TRBV10-3; J gene: TRBJ2-7; clone size: -; CDR3 DNA: TGTGCCATCAGCGTCAGGTCCTCCTACGAGCAGTACTTC; CDR3 protein: CAISVRSSYEQYF
D gene: TRBD1; V gene: TRBV29-1; J gene: TRBJ2-7; clone size: few; CDR3 DNA: TGCAGCGTTGAAGGGACAGGGACTGGCGGGCAGTACTTC; CDR3 protein: CSVEGTGTGGQYF